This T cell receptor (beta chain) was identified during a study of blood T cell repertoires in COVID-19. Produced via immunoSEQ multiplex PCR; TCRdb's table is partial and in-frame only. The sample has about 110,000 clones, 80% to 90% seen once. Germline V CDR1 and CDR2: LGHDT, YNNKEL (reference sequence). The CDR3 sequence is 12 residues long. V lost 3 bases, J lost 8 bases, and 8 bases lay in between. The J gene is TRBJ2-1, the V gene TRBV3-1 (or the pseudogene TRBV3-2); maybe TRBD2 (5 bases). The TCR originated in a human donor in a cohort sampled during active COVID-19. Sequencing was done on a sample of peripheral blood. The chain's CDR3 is CASSQSRDEQFF. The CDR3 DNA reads TGTGCCAGCAGCCAGTCGCGGGATGAGCAGTTCTTC.